The present T cell receptor beta chain was sequenced within a study of blood T cell repertoires in COVID-19. Sequencing was performed with immunoSEQ multiplex PCR; in TCRdb, only in-frame clones are kept and a portion is missing. The sample lists 65,000 or so clones, approximately 80% occurring once. This CDR3 region has 14 residues. Germline loops: CDR1 LNHDA, CDR2 SQIVND (reference sequence). V was clipped by 6 bases and J by 6 bases; unmatched bases: 6. Sequencing was carried out using peripheral blood. The J gene is TRBJ2-2, the V gene TRBV19; 8 bases fit TRBD2. This TCR was sampled from a man younger than 40 with COVID-19, enrolled during active disease. The CDR3 sequence is CASRSGTRPGELFF. The CDR3 nucleotides read TGTGCCAGTAGGTCCGGGACTAGACCCGGGGAGCTGTTTTTT.